This T cell receptor beta chain was profiled in a study of blood T cell repertoires in COVID-19. Study information: The study drew acute and convalescent COVID-19 samples from the United States, Italy and Spain. T cells, B-cell-depleted T cells, or PBMCs supplied cDNA or gDNA.

Original methodology: Estimates of nucleated cell counts were drawn from the amplification of reference gene primers. Here immunoSEQ multiplex PCR was the method, and the copy in TCRdb shows in-frame clones only, minus some. That table gives V, J and clone size, and the DNA gave D and trimming. Of under 60,000 clones listed, 90% were seen once; the top ten hold over 3%. V lost 9 bases to trimming and J lost 1 base; unmatched junction nucleotides: 5. The CDR3 has 14 amino acids. The germline CDR1 and CDR2 sequences are SGHTA and FQGNSA. J is TRBJ2-7 and V is TRBV7-2; 11 bases align to TRBD2. Sample: peripheral blood. This TCR was recovered from a human donor in a cohort sampled during active COVID-19. The CDR3: CASATSGISYEQYF. As DNA, the CDR3 is TGTGCCAGTGCGACTAGCGGGATTTCCTACGAGCAGTACTTC.